The source of this TCR beta chain is a study of blood T cell repertoires in COVID-19. Profiled with immunoSEQ multiplex PCR; TCRdb holds only in-frame clones, not every one. The table includes 230,000 or so clones, about 80% detected once. Germline CDR1 reads MDHEN; CDR2 reads SYDVKM. Trimming pared 7 bases from V and 4 bases from J, leaving 10 bases between. The CDR3 loop spans 12 amino acids. The clonotype comes from a man in his fifties or sixties with active or convalescent COVID-19. Sequences were obtained from peripheral blood. The chain joins TRBV28 to TRBJ1-1, with D perhaps TRBD1 (5 bases). CDR3 DNA: TGTGCCAGCACGACAGTGGGCACTGAAGCTTTCTTT. The encoded protein is CASTTVGTEAFF.